These T cell receptor beta chains were read from a single sample in a study of blood T cell repertoires in COVID-19. The repertoire was sequenced with immunoSEQ multiplex PCR; TCRdb's copy has only in-frame clones and lacks some. Of 96,000 or so clones in the sample, about four fifths were seen once. Sequenced input: peripheral blood. These receptors originate from a man aged 80 or over with COVID-19, enrolled during active disease. CDR3s include the opening cysteine and the closing phenylalanine or tryptophan. The D gene is left open where the match is weak. Rows give clone size only sometimes, using once, few, many, or a class for an expanded clone.

D	V	size	J	length	CDR3	DNA
-	TRBV7-2	-	TRBJ1-1	15	CASSLARRFATEAFF	TGTGCCAGCAGCTTAGCGCGGCGGTTTGCCACTGAAGCTTTCTTT
-	TRBV19	-	TRBJ2-1	16	CASSLPKDSFGDEQFF	TGTGCCAGTAGTCTGCCCAAGGACAGTTTTGGCGATGAGCAGTTCTTC
-	TRBV25-1	-	TRBJ2-2	15	CASSESGLNTGELFF	TGTGCCAGCAGTGAATCGGGTTTGAACACCGGGGAGCTGTTTTTT
-	TRBV5-1	few	TRBJ1-2	13	CASTPLGGYGYTF	TGCGCCAGCACCCCCTTGGGGGGCTATGGCTACACCTTC
-	TRBV27	-	TRBJ2-7	13	CASRGSGSYEQYF	TGTGCCAGCAGGGGGAGCGGTTCCTACGAGCAGTACTTC
TRBD1	TRBV5-4	-	TRBJ1-3	16	CASSSTGAYSGNTIYF	TGTGCCAGCAGCTCGACAGGGGCCTACTCTGGAAACACCATATATTTT
-	TRBV25-1	-	TRBJ1-3	16	CASSEFRVSSGNTIYF	TGTGCCAGCAGTGAATTTCGGGTGAGCTCTGGAAACACCATATATTTT
TRBD2	TRBV5-1	-	TRBJ2-1	16	CASSSLQREGRNEQFF	TGCGCCAGCAGCTCCCTACAGCGGGAGGGCCGTAATGAGCAGTTCTTC
TRBD1	TRBV7-8	once	TRBJ1-6	14	CASSVDRGNSPLHF	TGTGCCAGCAGCGTGGACAGGGGAAATTCACCCCTCCACTTT
TRBD2	TRBV4-3	once	TRBJ2-1	16	CASSHVTSGAINEQFF	TGCGCCAGCAGCCACGTCACTAGCGGGGCCATCAATGAGCAGTTCTTC
-	TRBV7-2	-	TRBJ2-1	13	CASSLVGGNEQFF	TGTGCCAGCAGCTTAGTGGGGGGAAATGAGCAGTTCTTC
-	TRBV20-1	-	TRBJ1-1	11	CSADFGSEAFF	TGCAGTGCTGACTTTGGGTCTGAAGCTTTCTTT
TRBD2	TRBV3-1/TRBV3-2	few	TRBJ2-7	15	CASSQVGGGVDEQYF	TGTGCCAGCAGCCAAGTTGGCGGGGGGGTCGACGAGCAGTACTTC
TRBD1	TRBV29-1	-	TRBJ2-4	16	CSVHTGTGITKNIQYF	TGCAGCGTCCACACCGGGACAGGGATAACCAAAAACATTCAGTACTTC
TRBD1	TRBV19	once	TRBJ1-2	13	CASTNFPGQGVTF	TGTGCCAGTACAAATTTCCCGGGACAGGGTGTTACCTTC
TRBD2	TRBV30	-	TRBJ2-5	16	CAWSVGGRGRQETQYF	TGTGCCTGGAGTGTCGGGGGGAGGGGTCGGCAAGAGACCCAGTACTTC
TRBD1	TRBV4-2	few	TRBJ1-2	16	CASSQGLGTAIYGYTF	TGTGCCAGCAGCCAAGGGCTAGGGACAGCCATCTATGGCTACACCTTC
-	TRBV6-5	once	TRBJ1-2	12	CASKLPGSGYTF	TGTGCCAGCAAACTACCGGGGAGCGGCTACACCTTC
-	TRBV28	once	TRBJ1-4	14	CASSLQATNEKLFF	TGTGCCAGCAGTCTACAGGCAACTAATGAAAAACTGTTTTTT
TRBD2	TRBV29-1	-	TRBJ2-2	14	CSGGAGGPSGELFF	TGCAGCGGGGGAGCGGGAGGGCCCTCCGGGGAGCTGTTTTTT
TRBD1	TRBV30	-	TRBJ1-2	14	CAWTPGQVNYGYTF	TGTGCCTGGACTCCGGGACAGGTCAACTATGGCTACACCTTC
-	TRBV7-2	-	TRBJ2-3	12	CASSVRRDTQYF	TGTGCCAGCAGCGTAAGGAGAGATACGCAGTATTTT
TRBD1	TRBV10-3	-	TRBJ1-2	13	CAISLQGSYGYTF	TGTGCCATCAGTTTACAGGGGTCCTATGGCTACACCTTC
TRBD1	TRBV18	-	TRBJ1-1	15	CASSNTGVEDTEAFF	TGTGCCAGCTCAAATACAGGGGTTGAGGACACTGAAGCTTTCTTT
TRBD2	TRBV7-2	-	TRBJ2-1	15	CASSALAGAVSEQFF	TGTGCCAGCAGCGCCTTAGCGGGAGCTGTCAGTGAGCAGTTCTTC
-	TRBV7-3	-	TRBJ2-1	18	CASSLFPRQPGGYNEQFF	TGTGCCAGCAGCTTATTCCCGAGACAGCCCGGCGGATACAATGAGCAGTTCTTC
TRBD1	TRBV27	-	TRBJ1-6	13	CASSYHDRGALHF	TGTGCCAGCAGCTACCATGACAGGGGGGCCCTCCACTTT
-	TRBV11-1	once	TRBJ2-7	16	CASSLVGRAALYEQYF	TGTGCCAGCAGCTTAGTTGGCAGGGCGGCTCTCTACGAGCAGTACTTC
TRBD1	TRBV7-9	-	TRBJ2-3	16	CASSLRHGTGTDTQYF	TGTGCCAGCAGCTTGAGACACGGGACAGGAACAGATACGCAGTATTTT
-	TRBV21-1	-	TRBJ2-5	16	CASSKVRDRRGETQYF	TGTGCCAGCAGCAAAGTCAGGGACAGGCGGGGTGAGACCCAGTACTTC
-	TRBV28	few	TRBJ2-2	19	CASSSPGTLKKLNTGELFF	TGTGCCAGCAGTTCCCCCGGGACACTGAAAAAACTAAACACCGGGGAGCTGTTTTTT
-	TRBV3-1/TRBV3-2	-	TRBJ2-1	15	CASSYRGTSYNEQFF	TGTGCCAGCAGTTACCGGGGAACATCCTACAATGAGCAGTTCTTC
TRBD1	TRBV28	-	TRBJ1-6	13	CASSGQGNSPLHF	TGTGCCAGCAGCGGACAGGGGAATTCACCCCTCCACTTT
-	TRBV18	few	TRBJ1-4	13	CASSPRGNEKLFF	TGTGCCAGCTCACCACGCGGAAATGAAAAACTGTTTTTT
-	TRBV30	-	TRBJ2-2	13	CAWSGRRTGELFF	TGTGCCTGGAGCGGGAGACGTACCGGGGAGCTGTTTTTT
-	TRBV25-1	-	TRBJ2-1	15	CASSEYGRQMNEQFF	TGTGCCAGCAGTGAATATGGCCGACAGATGAATGAGCAGTTCTTC
TRBD2	TRBV28	once	TRBJ2-5	13	CANRLAGDETQYF	TGTGCCAACCGACTAGCGGGAGATGAGACCCAGTACTTC
-	TRBV5-6	-	TRBJ2-7	12	CASSWTDYEQYF	TGTGCCAGCAGCTGGACAGACTACGAGCAGTACTTC
-	TRBV18	once	TRBJ1-5	17	CASSPRLVLGGNQPQHF	TGTGCCAGCTCACCACGTCTCGTCCTCGGGGGCAATCAGCCCCAGCATTTT
TRBD2	TRBV27	-	TRBJ2-7	18	CASSLRDRGLAGSYEQYF	TGTGCCAGCAGTTTGAGAGACAGGGGACTAGCGGGATCCTACGAGCAGTACTTC